This T cell receptor (beta chain) was documented in a study of blood T cell repertoires in COVID-19. Study as a whole: Both acute and convalescent COVID-19 samples were obtained from the United States, Italy and Spain. PBMCs, B-cell-depleted T cells, or T cells were the source of the cDNA or gDNA that made up the material.

The authors' processing: From reference gene primer amplification, estimates of nucleated cell counts were derived. Assay used: immunoSEQ multiplex PCR; TCRdb lists only in-frame clones, some missing. The DNA was the basis for D and trimming; V, J and clone size are from that table. The repertoire holds around 120,000 clones, approximately 88% seen once, with approximately 8% in the top ten. CDR1 is SQVTM, CDR2 ANQGSEA, per germline. The ends lost 3 bases at V and 5 bases at J; junction bases unmatched: 6. CDR3 length equals 14 residues. This sequence joins TRBV29-1 and TRBJ1-2, with TRBD1 identical over 10 bases. The sequence derives from a man aged 45-65 years with acute or convalescent COVID-19. The source material was peripheral blood. The CDR3 is CSVEPGQGSYGYTF. Written as DNA, the CDR3 is TGCAGCGTTGAGCCGGGACAGGGGTCATATGGCTACACCTTC.